The next 21 T cell receptor beta chains were all read from a single sample in a study of T-cell reconstitution after alpha-beta-depleted transplantation in children. Unique molecular identifiers tagged the TCRbeta library. In TCRdb, the PCR reads were re-called with MiXCR into one record per CDR3 protein. The table lists about a million distinct CDR3 sequences, about 29% of them singletons. The material was PBMCs, mostly from graft donor cells, obtained 360 days after TCRalphabeta/CD19-depleted stem cell transplant. The receptors shown here come from a boy under two years old who had a stem cell transplant for SCID, so the T cells may come from the graft donor.

The chain joins TRBV10-3 to TRBJ2-7; TRBD2 aligns across 7 bases. Trimming took 10 bases from V and 2 from J; bases not matched to a gene: 8. This CDR3 has 13 residues. Germline assignment: CDR1 ENHRY and CDR2 SYGVKD. As DNA, the CDR3 is TGTGCCACCGGGACTACCCCGACCTACGAGCAGTACTTC. Encoded protein: CATGTTPTYEQYF.

This clonotype turned up a few times. This chain links TRBV28 with TRBJ1-1; D is uncertain. The CDR3 extends over 17 amino acids. The V and J ends lost 7 bases and 0 bases respectively, with 21 bases between them. In germline, CDR1 is MDHEN, CDR2 SYDVKM. CDR3 in DNA: TGTGCCAGCAATTTCCTCTCCGATCTTCACATGAACACTGAAGCTTTCTTT. This codes for CASNFLSDLHMNTEAFF.

This clonotype was observed a handful of times. The chain couples TRBV9 to TRBJ2-4; D ambiguous. Between the trimmed V and J ends, which lost 0 bases and 2 bases, there was a span of 9 bases. CDR1 is SGDLS and CDR2 is YYNGEE in the germline V gene. This CDR3 has 15 amino acids. In DNA, the CDR3 is TGTGCCAGCAGCGTAGGGCAATCGTCCAAAAACATTCAGTACTTC. Translation: CASSVGQSSKNIQYF.

This clonotype was recorded at least ten times. The rearrangement links TRBV28 to TRBJ2-3, with 9 bases identical to TRBD2. The J segment lost 6 bases and the V segment lost 10 bases, leaving 11 bases of the junction unmatched. The CDR3 consists of 14 residues. Per the germline V gene, CDR1 is MDHEN and CDR2 is SYDVKM. For the CDR3, the DNA is TGTGCCACCGCCTGGCGGGGGGGCCGGGATACGCAGTATTTT. Protein: CATAWRGGRDTQYF.

The chain couples TRBV5-5 to TRBJ2-2; weak D call: TRBD1 (5 bases). The CDR3 consists of 15 residues. In germline, CDR1 is SGHKS, CDR2 YYEKEE (reference sequence). With 3 bases removed from V and 5 bases from J, the gap between germline ends came to 14 bases. The CDR3 coding sequence is TGTGCCAGCAGCTCCAACCCCCAGGGAACCGGGGAGCTGTTTTTT. Encoded protein: CASSSNPQGTGELFF.

In this sample, this clonotype turned up a few times. The chain has TRBV2 and TRBJ2-5; D is uncertain. V was cut by 7 bases and J by 5 bases, with 14 bases left in between. The CDR3 length is 13 residues. The V gene's germline CDR1 is SNHLY and CDR2 FYNNEI. CDR3 amino acids: CASTSWGWETQYF. The CDR3 DNA is TGTGCCAGCACCTCTTGGGGTTGGGAGACCCAGTACTTC.

This chain links TRBV5-1 with TRBJ2-3; unclear D gene. Trimming stripped 0 bases from V and 3 bases from J, with 11 bases between. This CDR3 contains 15 residues. The V gene's germline CDR1 is SGHRS and CDR2 YFSETQ. The CDR3 DNA follows: TGCGCCAGCAGCTTGGAATATAGAGCAACAGATACGCAGTATTTT. It yields the protein CASSLEYRATDTQYF.

This clonotype has a count of ten or more. The chain links TRBV20-1 to TRBJ2-1; 7 bases match TRBD2. The V gene end was trimmed by 0 bases and the J gene end by 0 bases; junction bases not matched to a gene: 2. In germline, CDR1 is DFQATT, CDR2 SNEGSKA (reference sequence). This CDR3 has 15 amino acids. CDR3 in amino acids: CSARERGSSYNEQFF. CDR3 bases: TGCAGTGCTAGAGAGCGGGGGAGCTCCTACAATGAGCAGTTCTTC.

This clonotype was detected a few times. The chain employs TRBV7-3 and TRBJ1-1; TRBD1 might be the D (6 bases). The CDR3 sequence is 14 residues long. With 6 bases removed from V and 5 bases from J, the gap between germline ends came to 16 bases. Germline loops: CDR1 SGHTA, CDR2 FQGTGA. DNA of the CDR3: TGTGCCAGCAGTCCCGCCGGGGGGCATACTGAAGCTTTCTTT. Translating gives CASSPAGGHTEAFF.

This clonotype was counted only a few times. The V and J genes are TRBV29-1 and TRBJ1-4; D is unclear. Germline lookup yields CDR1 SQVTM and CDR2 ANQGSEA. The length of the CDR3 is 13 residues. Trimming pared 4 bases from V and 7 bases from J, leaving 13 bases between. CDR3 loop: CSVGHSEGEKLFF. As DNA, the CDR3 is TGCAGCGTTGGCCATTCAGAAGGTGAAAAACTGTTTTTT.

The genes are TRBV12-3 or TRBV12-4 and TRBJ1-1, with 9 positions matching TRBD1. V lost 6 bases and J lost 1; bases outside the gene matches: 3. The CDR3 is made up of 14 amino acids. The CDR3 region is CASRDRGRNTEAFF. CDR3 coding DNA: TGTGCCAGCAGAGACAGGGGGAGGAACACTGAAGCTTTCTTT.

The chain joins TRBV7-3 to TRBJ2-7; unclear D gene. The CDR3 length is 14 residues. CDR1 and CDR2 from the germline V gene are SGHTA and FQGTGA. The germline V and J ends were trimmed by 5 bases and 5 bases, with 16 bases remaining between them. The CDR3 DNA is TGTGCCAGCAGCCCCAGAGGTTTTGGGGACGAGCAGTACTTC. It codes for CASSPRGFGDEQYF.

V and J are TRBV27 and TRBJ2-7, with TRBD1 as a possible D gene (6 bases). This CDR3 region has 15 residues. Germline loops: CDR1 MNHEY, CDR2 SMNVEV (reference sequence). Trimming stripped 6 bases from V and 0 bases from J, with 15 bases between. The CDR3 is CASSPRSGDSYEQYF. As DNA, the CDR3 is TGTGCCAGCAGCCCAAGGTCAGGGGACTCCTACGAGCAGTACTTC.

The rearrangement links TRBV6-1 to TRBJ2-2; weak D call: TRBD1 (6 bases). The length of the CDR3 is 14 residues. Deletions cut 6 bases from V and 2 bases from J, with 10 bases between. Germline assignment: CDR1 MNHNS and CDR2 SASEGT. Written as DNA, the CDR3 is TGTGCCAGCAGCAGGGGAGCCAACACCGGGGAGCTGTTTTTT. This sequence encodes CASSRGANTGELFF.

This clonotype showed up just a few times. The genes are TRBV5-1 and TRBJ2-3; 10 bases agree with TRBD2. V trimming: 5 bases; J trimming: 1 base; junction bases outside the gene matches: 16. This CDR3 region has 19 residues. Germline V gives CDR1 SGHRS, CDR2 YFSETQ. The CDR3 reads CASRDGWGLARIRTDTQYF. The DNA for the CDR3 is TGCGCCAGCAGGGACGGTTGGGGACTAGCGAGAATACGCACAGATACGCAGTATTTT.

The gene calls are TRBV12-3 or TRBV12-4 and TRBJ2-3; 8 bases agree with TRBD2. Losses at the gene ends were 3 bases for V and 3 bases for J; bases not matched to a gene: 14. The CDR3 is 18 amino acids. The CDR3 DNA reads as TGTGCCAGCAGTTTCCGCGGGGGGCCCTACGGGACGACAGATACGCAGTATTTT. Protein sequence: CASSFRGGPYGTTDTQYF.

Here the CDR3 DNA reads TGCAGTGCTAGTATTGTTCGGGACAGCGAGCAGTTCTTC. It translates to CSASIVRDSEQFF. The chain links TRBV20-1 to TRBJ2-1, with TRBD1 matching over 7 bases. Germline V CDR1 and CDR2: DFQATT, SNEGSKA (reference sequence). The V segment lost 3 bases and the J segment 10 bases; nucleotides outside the gene matches: 9. This CDR3 comprises 13 residues.

In this sample, this clonotype turned up a few times. The rearrangement links TRBV5-1 to TRBJ2-1, with D unresolved. CDR1 SGHRS and CDR2 YFSETQ come from the germline V gene. V was clipped by 3 bases and J by 8 bases, with 9 bases between them. The CDR3 spans 12 residues. CDR3 region: CASSWTSDEQFF. The DNA for the CDR3 is TGCGCCAGCAGCTGGACCTCCGATGAGCAGTTCTTC.

The chain has TRBV7-3 and TRBJ2-1; TRBD2 matches 12 bases. Germline trimming cut 1 base from V and 4 bases from J; bases unmatched to any gene: 8. Germline CDR1 SGHTA, CDR2 FQGTGA. The CDR3 sequence is 18 residues long. For the CDR3, the DNA is TGTGCCAGCAGCTTAAGCCCTAGCGGGGGGGTGGGTTACAATGAGCAGTTCTTC. This translates into CASSLSPSGGVGYNEQFF.

This rearrangement joins TRBV4-1 to TRBJ1-2; TRBD1 agrees at 7 bases. J gave up 3 bases and V 4 bases, and 8 bases lay outside the gene matches. Germline assignment: CDR1 MGHRA and CDR2 YSYEKL. The CDR3 is 15 amino acids. CDR3 sequence (DNA): TGCGCCAGCAGCCCAACCGGGACAGCGGACTATGGCTACACCTTC. This gives the protein CASSPTGTADYGYTF.

The CDR3 region has the DNA TGCAGTGCAGGAAGGAGCGGGGGGGCTGTCGGGGCCTACAATGAGCAGTTCTTC. Residues: CSAGRSGGAVGAYNEQFF. The V and J genes are TRBV20-1 and TRBJ2-1; 10 nucleotides line up with TRBD2. CDR1 is DFQATT, CDR2 SNEGSKA, per germline (reference sequence). CDR3 length: 18 residues. V lost 6 bases to trimming and J lost 2 bases; unmatched junction nucleotides: 16.